This T cell receptor (beta chain) was sequenced for a study of identical twins. The CDR3 runs to 14 residues. V dropped 3 bases and J dropped 7 bases, with 12 bases sitting between them. From germline, CDR1 is LGHNA and CDR2 YSLEER. A universal primer site arose from template switching, and cDNA bore unique molecular identifiers. TCRdb reanalysed the 5' RACE reads using MiXCR and keeps one entry per CDR3 protein. The table records about 660,000 distinct CDR3 sequences, 8.6% of them present only once. The same data also contributed to another study, on yellow fever vaccine responses in identical twins.

The TCR sequence derives from a woman between 18 and 29 years old in good health. V gene TRBV4-3 combines with J gene TRBJ1-4; D remains ambiguous. The specimen was PBMCs. DNA for the CDR3: TGCGCCAGCAGCCAGGCCTTTAGGGTTGAAAAACTGTTTTTT. Protein product: CASSQAFRVEKLFF.